The entry that follows covers one TCR beta chain sequence. This entry is derived from a study of neoadjuvant anti-PD-1 for oral cavity cancer. Study information: Nivolumab at 3 mg/kg was mostly given biweekly, three to four doses, pre-surgery.

V shed 8 bases and J 0 bases; nucleotides not matched to a gene: 12. The CDR3 runs 17 residues. Germline V gene sequence: CDR1 MDHEN, CDR2 SYDVKM. The repertoire was sequenced with immunoSEQ multiplex PCR; TCRdb's copy has only in-frame clones and lacks some. The sample consists of around 81,000 clones, under 85% of them appearing once. The V call is TRBV28, the J call TRBJ1-1; TRBD1 matches at 10 bases. The origin of this receptor is a person aged 35 to 85 with oral cavity squamous cell carcinoma. Here the sequenced sample was PBMCs, taken before nivolumab (anti-PD-1) treatment. CDR3 DNA: TGTGCCAGCGGGCACGCGACAGGGGGCTTGATGAACACTGAAGCTTTCTTT. This gives the protein CASGHATGGLMNTEAFF. Looking up the rest from reference TRBV28 and TRBJ1-1 gives the full variable domain: DVKVTQSSRYLVKRTGEKVFLECVQDMDHENMFWYRQDPGLGLRLIYFSYDVKMKEKGDIPEGYSVSREKKERFSLILESASTNQTSMYLCASGHATGGLMNTEAFFGQGTRLTVV.